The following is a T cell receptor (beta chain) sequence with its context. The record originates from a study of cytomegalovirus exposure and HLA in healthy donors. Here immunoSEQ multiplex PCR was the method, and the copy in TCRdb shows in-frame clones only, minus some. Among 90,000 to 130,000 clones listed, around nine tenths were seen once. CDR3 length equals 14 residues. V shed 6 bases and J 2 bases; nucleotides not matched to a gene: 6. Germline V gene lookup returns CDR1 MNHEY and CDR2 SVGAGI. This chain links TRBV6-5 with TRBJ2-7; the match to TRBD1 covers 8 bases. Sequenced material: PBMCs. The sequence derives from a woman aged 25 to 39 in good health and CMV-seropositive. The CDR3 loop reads CASRPAGQAYEQYF. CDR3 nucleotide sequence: TGTGCCAGCAGACCTGCGGGACAGGCCTACGAGCAGTACTTC.